A selection of T cell receptor beta chains follows, all from one sample in a study of blood T cells in healthy people across ages. TCRdb redid the calling of the 5' RACE reads with MiXCR, one entry per CDR3 protein. The repertoire holds hundreds of thousands of distinct CDR3 sequences, with less than 60% as singletons. Sequenced sample: blood. The receptors shown here come from an elderly man in good health. Each CDR3 is given with its conserved first and last residue. Each record gives: J gene, V gene, D gene, clone size, CDR3 protein, CDR3 DNA. D genes are given only for firm matches. Clone size is not always given. Where it is, it says once, few, many or a class for expanded clones.

>TRBJ2-7|TRBV9|-|-
CASSMVRDGTYEQYF
TGTGCCAGCAGCATGGTCCGGGACGGAACCTACGAGCAGTACTTC
>TRBJ2-1|TRBV5-1|TRBD1|few
CASSPGRGTGVYNEQFF
TGCGCCAGCAGCCCAGGACGAGGGACAGGGGTCTACAATGAGCAGTTCTTC
>TRBJ1-4|TRBV5-1|-|once
CASSPVGGTNEKLFF
TGCGCCAGCAGCCCCGTTGGTGGGACTAATGAAAAACTGTTTTTT
>TRBJ2-5|TRBV2|-|-
CANAVGLGQTQYF
TGTGCCAACGCCGTGGGGCTCGGACAGACCCAGTACTTC
>TRBJ2-5|TRBV5-5|TRBD1|-
CASSPGQGSPETQYF
TGTGCCAGCAGCCCCGGACAGGGATCCCCAGAGACCCAGTACTTC
>TRBJ2-5|TRBV24-1|-|-
CATSDPHRDDNQETQYF
TGTGCCACCAGTGATCCCCACCGGGACGACAACCAAGAGACCCAGTACTTC
>TRBJ2-7|TRBV5-1|TRBD2|once
CASTLEAGDVNEQYF
TGCGCCAGCACCTTGGAAGCGGGAGATGTGAATGAGCAGTACTTC
>TRBJ2-7|TRBV7-9|-|-
CASSPARGYEQYF
TGTGCCAGCAGCCCTGCTCGGGGCTACGAGCAGTACTTC
>TRBJ2-7|TRBV28|-|-
CASSPDRRWGEQYF
TGTGCCAGCAGTCCGGACCGCCGGTGGGGCGAGCAGTACTTC
>TRBJ1-2|TRBV30|-|-
CAWQEQGPYGYTF
TGTGCCTGGCAGGAACAAGGGCCCTATGGCTACACCTTC
>TRBJ1-4|TRBV10-2|TRBD1|-
CASSRWTGANEKLFF
TGCGCCAGCAGCCGCTGGACAGGGGCTAATGAAAAACTGTTTTTT
>TRBJ2-1|TRBV5-1|-|few
CASSLALGARNEQFF
TGCGCCAGCAGCTTGGCCCTGGGCGCTCGGAATGAGCAGTTCTTC
>TRBJ2-5|TRBV7-6|-|few
CASSVTGVETQYF
TGTGCCAGCAGCGTTACGGGAGTCGAGACCCAGTACTTC
>TRBJ2-7|TRBV7-9|TRBD1|-
CASSLVAGTATPQYF
TGTGCCAGCAGCTTAGTAGCCGGGACAGCGACACCGCAGTACTTC
>TRBJ2-7|TRBV11-2|TRBD2|few
CASSAGLVRSYEQYF
TGTGCCAGCAGCGCGGGACTAGTCAGGTCCTACGAGCAGTACTTC
>TRBJ2-7|TRBV2|TRBD2|few
CASSEIPGLAGGYEQYF
TGTGCCAGCAGTGAAATCCCCGGGCTAGCGGGAGGCTATGAGCAGTACTTC
>TRBJ2-5|TRBV6-6|TRBD1|-
CASSQQGFSETQYF
TGTGCCAGCAGCCAACAGGGGTTCTCCGAGACCCAGTACTTC
>TRBJ2-5|TRBV15|-|-
CATSSDRTREQYF
TGTGCCACCAGCAGCGATCGCACACGAGAGCAGTACTTC
>TRBJ2-1|TRBV7-8|-|few
CASRATIMDEQFF
TGTGCCAGCAGAGCCACTATAATGGATGAGCAGTTCTTC
>TRBJ1-6|TRBV6-6|-|-
CASSHPIGGYSPLHF
TGTGCCAGCAGTCATCCCATTGGGGGTTATTCACCCCTCCACTTT
>TRBJ1-4|TRBV12-3/TRBV12-4|-|-
CASTTRAASNEKLFF
TGTGCCAGCACTACCCGGGCAGCCTCTAATGAAAAACTGTTTTTT
>TRBJ2-4|TRBV7-2|-|-
CASSQNLAKNIQYF
TGTGCCAGCAGCCAAAACCTAGCCAAAAACATTCAGTACTTC
>TRBJ2-1|TRBV20-1|-|-
CSAIAPFGYNEQFF
TGCAGTGCTATAGCCCCCTTTGGCTACAATGAGCAGTTCTTC
>TRBJ2-5|TRBV6-1|TRBD1|-
CASKGDRRETQYF
TGTGCCAGCAAAGGGGACAGAAGAGAGACCCAGTACTTC
>TRBJ2-2|TRBV24-1|-|-
CATGGSVGELFF
TGTGCCACCGGGGGAAGTGTCGGGGAGCTGTTTTTT
>TRBJ2-3|TRBV29-1|-|-
CSVERASASTDTQYF
TGCAGCGTTGAAAGGGCGTCGGCTAGCACAGATACGCAGTATTTT
>TRBJ2-7|TRBV7-2|-|few
CASSHGPGPTEQYF
TGTGCCAGCAGCCACGGCCCCGGACCCACCGAGCAGTACTTC
>TRBJ2-5|TRBV7-9|TRBD2|few
CASSLASGSAETQYF
TGTGCCAGCAGCTTAGCTAGCGGGAGTGCAGAGACCCAGTACTTC
>TRBJ2-3|TRBV9|-|-
CASSPNGRPRSTDTQYF
TGTGCCAGCAGCCCAAACGGACGTCCCCGTAGCACAGATACGCAGTATTTT
>TRBJ2-1|TRBV20-1|-|-
CSARDVDNEQFF
TGCAGTGCTAGAGATGTGGACAATGAGCAGTTCTTC
>TRBJ2-7|TRBV7-2|TRBD2|-
CASSLAVAGPYEQYF
TGTGCCAGCAGCTTAGCAGTAGCGGGGCCGTACGAGCAGTACTTC
>TRBJ2-2|TRBV12-3/TRBV12-4|-|-
CASSWMNTGELFF
TGTGCCAGCAGTTGGATGAACACCGGGGAGCTGTTTTTT
>TRBJ2-1|TRBV29-1|-|few
CSGASSYNEQFF
TGCAGCGGAGCGAGCTCCTACAATGAGCAGTTCTTC
>TRBJ2-5|TRBV6-6|TRBD1|-
CASSYRRGPSQETQYF
TGTGCCAGCAGTTACAGAAGGGGGCCCTCACAAGAGACCCAGTACTTC
>TRBJ2-3|TRBV20-1|TRBD2|-
CSANLGLARSTDTQYF
TGCAGTGCTAACCTCGGACTAGCGAGAAGCACAGATACGCAGTATTTT
>TRBJ2-5|TRBV11-3|TRBD1|-
CASSREGQREETQYF
TGTGCCAGCAGCCGAGAGGGACAGCGAGAAGAGACCCAGTACTTC
>TRBJ2-3|TRBV13|TRBD1|-
CASSRGTGDGADTQYF
TGTGCCAGCAGCCGAGGGACAGGGGACGGAGCAGATACGCAGTATTTT
>TRBJ2-7|TRBV10-3|TRBD2|-
CAISGTTKLSSYEQYF
TGTGCCATCAGCGGGACTACTAAATTGAGCTCCTACGAGCAGTACTTC
>TRBJ1-5|TRBV10-3|TRBD1|-
CAISESTGTGNQPQHF
TGTGCCATCAGTGAGTCGACGGGGACAGGGAATCAGCCCCAGCATTTT
>TRBJ2-5|TRBV10-1|TRBD1|-
CASSAGTGGSQETQYF
TGCGCCAGCAGTGCCGGGACAGGGGGATCTCAAGAGACCCAGTACTTC
>TRBJ2-3|TRBV11-2|TRBD2|-
CASSLDTSAPQSTDTQYF
TGTGCCAGCAGCTTAGATACTAGCGCTCCACAGAGCACAGATACGCAGTATTTT
>TRBJ2-4|TRBV9|-|many
CASSPQQGVQYF
TGTGCCAGCAGCCCTCAGCAAGGGGTTCAGTACTTC
>TRBJ2-5|TRBV11-3|-|few
CASSLDPTAQETQYF
TGTGCCAGCAGCTTAGATCCGACAGCCCAAGAGACCCAGTACTTC
>TRBJ2-7|TRBV29-1|-|few
CSARRGQYEQYF
TGCAGCGCCAGGAGGGGGCAGTACGAGCAGTACTTC
>TRBJ2-1|TRBV29-1|-|many
CSASTQGTNYNEQFF
TGCAGCGCCTCGACACAGGGTACAAACTACAATGAGCAGTTCTTC
>TRBJ2-1|TRBV9|TRBD2|-
CASSVEPGGHNNEQFF
TGTGCCAGCAGCGTAGAACCGGGAGGGCATAACAATGAGCAGTTCTTC
>TRBJ1-4|TRBV29-1|-|-
CSVGGRPNEKLFF
TGCAGCGTTGGGGGAAGGCCGAATGAAAAACTGTTTTTT
>TRBJ2-5|TRBV7-2|-|many
CASSSGLALKTQYF
TGTGCCAGCAGCTCGGGGCTAGCGCTAAAGACCCAGTACTTC
>TRBJ1-5|TRBV28|TRBD1|once
CASSLESKGTGGRSNQPQHF
TGTGCCAGCAGTTTGGAATCCAAGGGGACAGGGGGCCGTAGCAATCAGCCCCAGCATTTT
>TRBJ2-1|TRBV20-1|-|few
CSAREVAGESYNEQFF
TGCAGTGCTAGAGAAGTGGCAGGCGAGTCCTACAATGAGCAGTTCTTC
>TRBJ2-7|TRBV12-3/TRBV12-4|TRBD1|few
CASSLTTGGSYEQYF
TGTGCCAGCAGTTTGACGACAGGGGGATCCTACGAGCAGTACTTC
>TRBJ2-3|TRBV7-3|-|-
CASSLTGPRSTDTQYF
TGTGCCAGCAGCTTAACTGGCCCCCGGAGCACAGATACGCAGTATTTT